These T cell receptor beta chains were read from a single sample in a study of radiation and T cells in renal cell carcinoma. Produced via immunoSEQ multiplex PCR; TCRdb's table is partial and in-frame only. The data contain 12,000 to 15,000 clones, approximately 50% of them singletons. The input for sequencing was tumor tissue, taken from a patient whose treatment was nephrectomy without radiotherapy. These receptors were obtained from a man over 45 with renal cell carcinoma. Both conserved end residues are part of each CDR3.

>TRBV19
CATSHRNTGELFF
>TRBV14
CASSQLGQGKGYTF
>TRBV5-1
CASSLVGSNEKLFF
>TRBV9
CASSVARSETQYF
>TRBV5-1
CASSVTRQEETQYF
>TRBV19
CASSEMHQPQHF
>TRBV29-1
CSARRGGSYEQYF
>TRBV18
CASSPNRGATNEKLFF
>TRBV5-6
CASSRTGQNGYTF
>TRBV5-8
CASSSFGRRENTEAFF
>TRBV7-9
CASSPAHEGTEAFF
>TRBV29-1
CSVERGASGGGELFF
>TRBV14
CASSQEGSSPLHF
>TRBV7-9
CASSLGASTDTQYF
>TRBV5-6
CASSLAGGREQYF
>TRBV4-1
CASSRVEAGELFF
>TRBV9
CASSVGGTLIREQFF
>TRBV7-3
CASSLNMGGGTDTQYF
>TRBV6-5
CASTEQGNYGYTF
>TRBV6-5
CASSYQGQGRPSGQFF
>TRBV6-1
CASSDTYNEQFF
>TRBV7-8
CASSLAEGANSGANVLTF
>TRBV5-5
CASSSPPTDTQYF
>TRBV7-3
CASSSQGGELFF
>TRBV6-5
CASSQLAGQNNEQFF
>TRBV5-1
CASSPEQGNNSPLHF
>TRBV5-4
CASSSLQWGAVNTEAFF
>TRBV19
CASSILAGNTGELFF
>TRBV6-1
CASSPGTAQAEQFF
>TRBV5-1
CASHQTGGNEQYF
>TRBV28
CASSRGQGNTIYF
>TRBV30
CAWSNWVLDGYTF
>TRBV11-3
CASSLGTDVSADTQYF
>TRBV15
CATSRDFYGYTF
>TRBV2
CASSWTGGAGEKLFF
>TRBV2
CASSSNQPQHF
>TRBV7-9
CASMRGTNTGELFF
>TRBV2
CASVRLVGLHQYF
>TRBV7-9
CASSGTGSSNQPQHF
>TRBV5-5
CASSLSGTGGSPLHF
>TRBV4-1
CASSQDRQWGSYNEQFF
>TRBV5-8
CASSLDGPMNTEAFF
>TRBV9
CASSVKAVNTEAFF
>TRBV5-5
CASSFSATGDSGNTIYF
>TRBV10-3
CAISKGGTNSGANVLTF
>TRBV29-1
CSGGTPYEQYF
>TRBV9
CASSVGHSYEQYF
>TRBV10-3
CAISEIDREDLTDTQYF